The 21 T cell receptor beta chains presented below share a single source sample, sequenced in a study of T cells in Graves' hyperthyroidism and ophthalmopathy. TCR beta CDR3 sequences were amplified from RNA transcripts. The TCR CDR3 first-round RT-PCR relied on the HTBI primer set. Via MiXCR, TCRdb re-called the multiplex PCR reads, giving one row per CDR3 protein. The sample lists roughly 570,000 distinct CDR3 sequences, 15% to 18% seen once, with less than 9.5% in the top ten. Input material: blood. The receptors come from a woman in her 30s with Graves' hyperthyroidism.

The sample holds many counts of this clonotype. The CDR3 region is CASSTGRITNEKLFF. The CDR3 bases are TGCGCCAGCAGCACCGGACGGATAACTAATGAAAAACTGTTTTTT. The rearrangement links TRBV5-1 to TRBJ1-4; D uncertain. Trimming took 4 bases from V and 1 from J, leaving 11 bases between them. Germline V lookup: CDR1 SGHRS, CDR2 YFSETQ. The CDR3 covers 15 residues.

Many counts were recorded for this clonotype. The V and J genes are TRBV29-1 and TRBJ2-1; the match to TRBD2 covers 7 bases. The CDR3 runs to 14 residues. The V gene end was trimmed by 5 bases and the J gene end by 3 bases; junction bases not matched to a gene: 7. Germline V lookup: CDR1 SQVTM, CDR2 ANQGSEA. This CDR3 is CSVRVASGYNEQFF. CDR3 in DNA: TGCAGCGTTCGAGTTGCTAGCGGCTACAATGAGCAGTTCTTC.

This clonotype was observed many times. V usage is TRBV15 and J usage is TRBJ2-2, with 7 bases matching TRBD2. The CDR3 is made up of 18 amino acids. Germline V lookup: CDR1 LNHNV, CDR2 YYDKDF (reference sequence). The junction had 15 bases not matched to a gene; V was cut back by 2 bases and J by 6 bases. CDR3 loop: CATSRILDPGGRAGELFF. The CDR3 DNA reads as TGTGCCACCAGCAGAATCCTTGACCCGGGAGGAAGGGCCGGGGAGCTGTTTTTT.

CDR3 in amino acids: CASTKTARTGEVDEQYF. CDR3 nucleotide sequence: TGTGCCAGCACCAAAACGGCCCGGACAGGGGAGGTTGACGAGCAGTACTTC. The genes are TRBV27 and TRBJ2-7, with TRBD1 matching over 9 bases. The CDR3 spans 17 residues. The V gene's germline CDR1 is MNHEY and CDR2 SMNVEV (reference sequence). V trimming: 7 bases; J trimming: 5 bases; junction bases outside the gene matches: 18.

In this sample, this clonotype turned up many times. The rearrangement uses TRBV5-5 and TRBJ1-5; D is unresolved. CDR3 length: 15 residues. Per the germline V gene, CDR1 is SGHKS and CDR2 is YYEKEE (reference sequence). V was trimmed by 5 bases and J by 0 bases, leaving 12 bases between them. The CDR3 sequence: CASRNGPNSNQPQHF. The DNA for the CDR3 is TGTGCCAGCAGAAACGGACCGAATAGCAATCAGCCCCAGCATTTT.

This clonotype came up many times. The chain is built from TRBV4-3 and TRBJ2-7, with 9 bases that match TRBD1. The CDR3 sequence is 15 residues long. J was trimmed by 1 base and V by 0 bases; bases with no gene match: 1. In germline, CDR1 is LGHNA, CDR2 YSLEER. DNA for the CDR3: TGCGCCAGCAGCCAAGACGGGACAGGGTCCTACGAGCAGTACTTC. This encodes CASSQDGTGSYEQYF.

This clonotype was recorded at least ten times. The chain couples TRBV7-3 to TRBJ2-1, with TRBD2 as a possible D gene (5 bases). Germline V lookup: CDR1 SGHTA, CDR2 FQGTGA. The CDR3 loop spans 11 amino acids. The germline V and J ends were trimmed by 5 bases and 6 bases, with 5 bases remaining between them. The CDR3 spells CASSAGNEQFF. CDR3 nucleotide sequence: TGTGCCAGCAGCGCGGGCAATGAGCAGTTCTTC.

Many counts were recorded for this clonotype. This chain connects TRBV3-1 to TRBJ2-5; D is undetermined. Germline loops: CDR1 LGHDT, CDR2 YNNKEL (reference sequence). The CDR3 has 13 amino acids. Deletions cut 0 bases from V and 4 bases from J, with 6 bases between. The CDR3 coding sequence is TGTGCCAGCAGCCAAGATCTGGTAGAGACCCAGTACTTC. It encodes CASSQDLVETQYF.

The V gene is TRBV6-5, the J gene TRBJ2-1, with D unresolved. CDR3 length: 15 amino acids. In germline, CDR1 is MNHEY, CDR2 SVGAGI. V shed 3 bases and J shed 8 bases, with 17 bases lying between them. CDR3 nucleotides: TGTGCCAGCAGTTATAGAGGACCGCCCGAGGATGAGCAGTTCTTC. This codes for CASSYRGPPEDEQFF.

This clonotype was seen more than once but under ten times. The chain combines TRBV4-2 with TRBJ1-4, with a possible D match to TRBD1 (5 bases). Trimming took 0 bases from V and 5 from J, leaving 7 bases between them. This CDR3 region has 14 residues. In germline, CDR1 is LGHNA, CDR2 YNFKEQ. The CDR3 loop is CASSQDPGNEKLFF. CDR3 DNA sequence: TGTGCCAGCAGCCAAGATCCAGGGAATGAAAAACTGTTTTTT.

The genes are TRBV28 and TRBJ1-6, with 7 bases identical to TRBD1. Germline trimming cut 5 bases from V and 7 bases from J; bases unmatched to any gene: 8. CDR1 is MDHEN and CDR2 is SYDVKM in the germline V gene. CDR3 length: 15 amino acids. CDR3 protein: CASSRQGSRNSPLHF. The CDR3 bases are TGTGCCAGCAGTCGACAGGGTTCGCGAAATTCACCCCTCCACTTT.

The table lists this clonotype with many counts. This chain connects TRBV30 to TRBJ1-6; D remains unclear. Germline V gene lookup returns CDR1 GTSNPN and CDR2 SVGIG (reference sequence). V was pared by 1 base and J by 4 bases, with 5 bases between. The CDR3 sequence is 13 residues long. CDR3 nucleotide sequence: TGTGCCTGGAGTGCCTATTATAATTCACCCCTCCACTTT. It specifies CAWSAYYNSPLHF.

This clonotype was picked up many times. V usage is TRBV20-1 and J usage is TRBJ2-7, with D unclear. CDR1 DFQATT and CDR2 SNEGSKA come from the germline V gene (reference sequence). With 6 bases removed from V and 1 base from J, the gap between germline ends came to 16 bases. There are 14 residues in the CDR3. The CDR3 loop is CSAALPTASYEQYF. The CDR3 DNA reads as TGCAGTGCCGCCCTCCCCACGGCTTCCTACGAGCAGTACTTC.

This clonotype was seen a few times. V is TRBV28 and J is TRBJ1-5; TRBD1 might be the D (5 bases). Trimming removed 5 bases at V and 0 bases at J, with 11 bases between. From germline, CDR1 is MDHEN and CDR2 SYDVKM. The length of the CDR3 is 15 residues. This CDR3 is CASSGGERSNQPQHF. The CDR3 DNA reads TGTGCCAGCAGTGGGGGTGAGCGTAGCAATCAGCCCCAGCATTTT.

V gene TRBV19 combines with J gene TRBJ2-7; D gene uncertain. CDR3 length equals 15 residues. Germline assignment: CDR1 LNHDA and CDR2 SQIVND (reference sequence). The V gene lost 6 bases and the J gene lost 3 bases, with 18 bases spanning the gap. The CDR3 here is CASREWPTPGYEQYF. In DNA, the CDR3 is TGTGCCAGTAGAGAATGGCCAACCCCTGGCTACGAGCAGTACTTC.

This clonotype was recorded a few times. CDR3 residues: CASSPGLISYEQYF. The DNA of the CDR3 is TGTGCCAGCAGTCCGGGTCTTATCTCCTACGAGCAGTACTTC. This chain links TRBV6-1 with TRBJ2-7; no firm D call. The V end was cut by 5 bases, the J end by 0 bases, with 11 bases between. Germline V lookup: CDR1 MNHNS, CDR2 SASEGT. The CDR3 loop spans 14 amino acids.

The chain recombines TRBV9 with TRBJ1-3, with 10 bases lining up with TRBD1. Germline V gene data show CDR1 as SGDLS and CDR2 as YYNGEE. V trimming: 1 base; J trimming: 4 bases; junction bases outside the gene matches: 5. There are 16 residues in the CDR3. The CDR3 reads CASSVSRTGGGNTIYF. CDR3 nucleotides: TGTGCCAGCAGCGTATCCCGGACAGGGGGGGGAAACACCATATATTTT.

At least ten counts were recorded for this clonotype. The chain combines TRBV3-1 with TRBJ2-3; TRBD2 aligns across 9 bases. The CDR3 is 17 amino acids. Germline V gene sequence: CDR1 LGHDT, CDR2 YNNKEL (reference sequence). V was pared by 1 base and J by 2 bases, with 7 bases of the junction left unmatched. The CDR3 sequence is CASSQAGTSQVTDTQYF. The CDR3 DNA follows: TGTGCCAGCAGCCAAGCCGGGACTAGCCAAGTCACAGATACGCAGTATTTT.

CDR3 sequence (DNA): TGTGCCTGGAGTGGATTGAGAGGGAGGTCCTACGAGCAGTACTTC. Encoded protein: CAWSGLRGRSYEQYF. The chain links TRBV30 to TRBJ2-7, with a weak D call TRBD2 (6 bases). The CDR3 consists of 15 residues. Trimming took 1 base from V and 1 from J, leaving 14 bases between them. Per the germline V gene, CDR1 is GTSNPN and CDR2 is SVGIG (reference sequence).

This clonotype was picked up many times. V is TRBV3-1 and J is TRBJ1-4, with D perhaps matching TRBD1 (5 bases). The CDR3 has 15 residues. Trimming removed 3 bases at V and 7 bases at J, with 15 bases between. Germline CDR1 and CDR2: LGHDT and YNNKEL (reference sequence). The CDR3 DNA reads TGTGCCAGCAGCCATGACCTTTCCGGGGGTGAAAAACTGTTTTTT. This codes for CASSHDLSGGEKLFF. Supplemented by reference TRBV3-1 and TRBJ1-4, the full variable domain reads DTAVSQTPKYLVTQMGNDKSIKCEQNLGHDTMYWYKQDSKKFLKIMFSYNNKELIINETVPNRFSPKSPDKAHLNLHINSLELGDSAVYFCASSHDLSGGEKLFFGSGTQLSVL.

This clonotype was observed a handful of times. The V and J genes are TRBV29-1 and TRBJ1-4; D gene uncertain. The V gene's germline CDR1 is SQVTM and CDR2 ANQGSEA. CDR3 length: 11 amino acids. V gave up 4 bases and J gave up 5 bases, with 5 bases separating them. The CDR3 coding sequence is TGCAGCGTTGGAGGGAATGAAAAACTGTTTTTT. Protein: CSVGGNEKLFF.